This T cell receptor beta chain is drawn from a study of cytomegalovirus exposure and HLA in healthy donors. Overall study results and limits: In vitro data verified a few CMV-associated chains as specific for CMV antigens.

13 Jbeta primers and 60 Vbeta primers were used for the PCR. Sequencing used immunoSEQ multiplex PCR; TCRdb keeps in-frame clones, though not all of them. This table holds about 130,000 clones, about 80% found once. As for this clone: Its antigen is not identified.

Germline assignment: CDR1 SGHAT and CDR2 FQNNGV. V was trimmed by 3 bases and J by 3 bases, leaving 15 bases between them. This CDR3 is built from 15 residues. The chain is built from TRBV11-2 and TRBJ2-7; D possibly corresponds to TRBD2 (7 bases). The TCR comes from a boy between 2 and 10 years old in good health and CMV-seronegative. The sequencing input was PBMCs. CDR3 in DNA: TGTGCCAGCAGCTTCGAAGGGGGGGCCGGCTACGAGCAGTACGTC. This translates into CASSFEGGAGYEQYV.